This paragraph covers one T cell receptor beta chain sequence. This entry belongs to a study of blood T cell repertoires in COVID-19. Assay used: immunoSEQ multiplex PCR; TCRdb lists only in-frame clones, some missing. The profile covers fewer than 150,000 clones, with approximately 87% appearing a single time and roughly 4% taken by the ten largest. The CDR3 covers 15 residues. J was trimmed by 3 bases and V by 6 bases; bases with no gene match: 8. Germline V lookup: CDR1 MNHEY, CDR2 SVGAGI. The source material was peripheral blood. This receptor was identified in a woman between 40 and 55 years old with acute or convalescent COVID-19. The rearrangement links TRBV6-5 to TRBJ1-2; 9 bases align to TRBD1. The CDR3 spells CASSLHTGGYYGYTF. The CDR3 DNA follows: TGTGCCAGCAGCCTCCATACAGGGGGCTACTATGGCTACACCTTC.